Listed below are T cell receptor beta chains from one sample, sequenced in a study of T-cell memory formation after mild COVID-19. TCRdb processed the 5' RACE reads anew with MiXCR; each CDR3 protein has one entry. The sample has 550,000 to 700,000 distinct CDR3 sequences; approximately 15% are singletons. Sequenced: PBMCs or a T cell subset sorted from them (not recorded which). These receptors were collected from an adult woman who had mild COVID-19 (a few samples of this study predate the infection). Cell type and time point are not known. CDR3s include the opening cysteine and the closing phenylalanine or tryptophan. Each record gives: CDR3 DNA, CDR3 protein, V gene, J gene, D gene, clone size. D genes are given only for firm matches. The size entry is marked missing in some rows and otherwise reads once, few, many or a size class.

TGCAGTGCTAGTGAGGCTGGGGGAAACAATCAGCCCCAGCATTTT	CSASEAGGNNQPQHF	TRBV20-1	TRBJ1-5	NA	NA
TGTGCCAGTCAGGATCCGGGAAACTACTATGGCTACACCTTC	CASQDPGNYYGYTF	TRBV19	TRBJ1-2	NA	few
TGTGCCAGCAGCCCCCCCGGGACAGGGTTTGGGGAGCAGTACTTC	CASSPPGTGFGEQYF	TRBV12-3/TRBV12-4	TRBJ2-7	TRBD1	few
TGTGCCAGCAGCAACGGACAGACCTATGGCTACACCTTC	CASSNGQTYGYTF	TRBV27	TRBJ1-2	NA	NA
TGTGCCACCAGTGATTTATGGGGGGATGAGCAGTTCTTC	CATSDLWGDEQFF	TRBV24-1	TRBJ2-1	NA	few
TGTGCCAGCAGCCAATGGGCAGGGACTAACTATGGCTACACCTTC	CASSQWAGTNYGYTF	TRBV3-1	TRBJ1-2	NA	NA
TGCGCCAGCAGCCCTGGGGCACTTAGCAGGAACGGGGAGCTGTTTTTT	CASSPGALSRNGELFF	TRBV4-1	TRBJ2-2	NA	NA
TGTGCCACCAGTGAGGGACTAGCGGGAGTAGGGTACAATGAGCAGTTCTTC	CATSEGLAGVGYNEQFF	TRBV24-1	TRBJ2-1	TRBD2	NA
TGCGCCAGCAGCCAAGGTACAAACTACGAGCAGTACTTC	CASSQGTNYEQYF	TRBV4-1	TRBJ2-7	NA	few
TGTGCCAGCAGCGTAGTTGGGGATTCTAGCACAGATACGCAGTATTTT	CASSVVGDSSTDTQYF	TRBV9	TRBJ2-3	NA	few
TGCAGTGCTATCCTTCGGGGCTTTGGGACCTACAATGAGCAGTTCTTC	CSAILRGFGTYNEQFF	TRBV20-1	TRBJ2-1	NA	NA
TGCAGCGTTGGACCGGGACTACAGACAGATACGCAGTATTTT	CSVGPGLQTDTQYF	TRBV29-1	TRBJ2-3	TRBD2	few
TGTGCCAGCAGTAACAATGGGGGGTTGACTGAAGCTTTCTTT	CASSNNGGLTEAFF	TRBV6-5	TRBJ1-1	NA	few
TGTGCCAGCAGCTTATCCCCGGGACTAGCAACAGATACGCAGTATTTT	CASSLSPGLATDTQYF	TRBV7-3	TRBJ2-3	TRBD2	NA
TGTGCCAGCAGCTTACACAGGGCTACCGGGGAGCTGTTTTTT	CASSLHRATGELFF	TRBV11-3	TRBJ2-2	NA	few
TGTGCCACCAGTGATCCGGGACAGGTGACGGGTGAGCAGTTCTTC	CATSDPGQVTGEQFF	TRBV24-1	TRBJ2-1	TRBD1	few
TGTGCCAGCAGCTCCTGGGAGGAGCAGTACTTC	CASSSWEEQYF	TRBV7-2	TRBJ2-7	NA	few
TGTGCCACCAGTGTCCGACAGAAACTTAGCACAGATACGCAGTATTTT	CATSVRQKLSTDTQYF	TRBV24-1	TRBJ2-3	NA	NA
TGTGCCAGCACCAGATCAGATACGCAGTATTTT	CASTRSDTQYF	TRBV7-2	TRBJ2-3	NA	NA
TGTGCCAGCAGCTTAACCGGGCTGCAGCGGGAGGGCTCAAAATGGACCGGGGAGCTGTTTTTT	CASSLTGLQREGSKWTGELFF	TRBV7-9	TRBJ2-2	TRBD2	NA
TGTGCCAGCAGCTTAATGGGCGGACTTAATGAGCAGTTCTTC	CASSLMGGLNEQFF	TRBV7-3	TRBJ2-1	NA	few
TGTGCCAGCAGCGAAGCAGGGGGTATGGGTGGCTACACCTTC	CASSEAGGMGGYTF	TRBV7-9	TRBJ1-2	TRBD1	NA
TGTGCCAGCAGTACTCCAGCGGGAGGGGACACCGGGGAGCTGTTTTTT	CASSTPAGGDTGELFF	TRBV6-5	TRBJ2-2	TRBD2	few
TGTGCCAGCAGCTCGACAGGGAATAATTCACCCCTCCACTTT	CASSSTGNNSPLHF	TRBV7-9	TRBJ1-6	TRBD1	NA
TGTGCCAGCAGTCCTCCAGGGGCGGGGCCAACTTCCTACGAGCAGTACTTC	CASSPPGAGPTSYEQYF	TRBV25-1	TRBJ2-7	NA	few
TGTGCCGACCGGATGGCGAGTGGAAACACCATATATTTT	CADRMASGNTIYF	TRBV12-3/TRBV12-4	TRBJ1-3	NA	few
TGTGCCAGCTCCCCTTCGGGCATCACTGAAGCTTTCTTT	CASSPSGITEAFF	TRBV18	TRBJ1-1	NA	few
TGCAGTGCTGACGAGAGGACCATGAACACTGAAGCTTTCTTT	CSADERTMNTEAFF	TRBV20-1	TRBJ1-1	NA	NA